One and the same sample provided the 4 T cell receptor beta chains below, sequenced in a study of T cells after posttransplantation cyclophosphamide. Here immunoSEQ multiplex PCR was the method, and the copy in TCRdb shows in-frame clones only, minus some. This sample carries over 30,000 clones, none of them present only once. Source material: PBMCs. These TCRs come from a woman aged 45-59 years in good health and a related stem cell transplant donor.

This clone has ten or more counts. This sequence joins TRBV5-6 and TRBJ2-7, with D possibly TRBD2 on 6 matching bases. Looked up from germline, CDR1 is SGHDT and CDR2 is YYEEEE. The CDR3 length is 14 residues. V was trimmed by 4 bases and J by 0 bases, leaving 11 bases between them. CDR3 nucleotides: TGTGCCAGCAGCCTCCGGGGGAACTCCTACGAGCAGTACTTC. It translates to CASSLRGNSYEQYF.

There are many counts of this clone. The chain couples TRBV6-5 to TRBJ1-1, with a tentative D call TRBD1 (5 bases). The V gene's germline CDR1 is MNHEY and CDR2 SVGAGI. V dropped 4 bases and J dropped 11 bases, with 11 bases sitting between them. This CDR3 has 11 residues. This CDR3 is CASSSGTLAFF. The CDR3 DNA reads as TGTGCCAGCAGTTCCGGGACTCTGGCTTTCTTT.

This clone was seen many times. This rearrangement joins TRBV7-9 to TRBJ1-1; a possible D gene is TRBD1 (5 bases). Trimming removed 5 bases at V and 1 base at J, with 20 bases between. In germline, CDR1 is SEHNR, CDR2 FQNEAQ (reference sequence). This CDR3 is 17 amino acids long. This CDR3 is CASSKSQGMGWNTEAFF. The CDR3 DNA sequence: TGTGCCAGCAGCAAAAGCCAGGGTATGGGGTGGAACACTGAAGCTTTCTTT.

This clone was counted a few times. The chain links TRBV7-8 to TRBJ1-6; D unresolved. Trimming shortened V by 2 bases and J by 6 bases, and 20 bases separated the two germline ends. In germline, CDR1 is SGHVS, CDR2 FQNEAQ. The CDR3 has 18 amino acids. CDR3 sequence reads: CASSLSPITSGSNSPLHF. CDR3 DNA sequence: TGTGCCAGCAGCTTATCTCCGATAACTTCAGGAAGTAATTCACCCCTCCACTTT.